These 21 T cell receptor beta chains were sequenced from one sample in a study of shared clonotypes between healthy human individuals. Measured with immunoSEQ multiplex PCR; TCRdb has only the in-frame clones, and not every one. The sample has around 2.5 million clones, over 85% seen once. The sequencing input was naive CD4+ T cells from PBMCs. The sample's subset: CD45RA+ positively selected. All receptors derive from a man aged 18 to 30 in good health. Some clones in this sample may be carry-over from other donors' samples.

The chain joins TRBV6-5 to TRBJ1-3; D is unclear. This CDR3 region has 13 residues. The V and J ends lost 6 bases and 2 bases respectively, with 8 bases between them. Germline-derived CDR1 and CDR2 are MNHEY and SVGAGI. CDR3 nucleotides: TGTGCCAGCAGCCCGGATGCTGGAAACACCATATATTTT. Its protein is CASSPDAGNTIYF.

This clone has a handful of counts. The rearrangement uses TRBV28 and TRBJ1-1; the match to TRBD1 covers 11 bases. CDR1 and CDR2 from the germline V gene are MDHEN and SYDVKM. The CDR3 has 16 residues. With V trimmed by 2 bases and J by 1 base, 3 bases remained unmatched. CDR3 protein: CASSLPGTGGNTEAFF. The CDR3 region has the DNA TGTGCCAGCAGTTTACCTGGGACAGGGGGGAACACTGAAGCTTTCTTT.

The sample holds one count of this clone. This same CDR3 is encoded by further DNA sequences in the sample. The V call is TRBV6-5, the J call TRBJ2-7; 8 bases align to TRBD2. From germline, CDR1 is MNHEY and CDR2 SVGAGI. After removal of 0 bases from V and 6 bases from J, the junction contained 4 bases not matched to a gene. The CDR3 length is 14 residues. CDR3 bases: TGTGCCAGCAGTTACTCCCGGACTAGCTTCGAGCAGTACTTC. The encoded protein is CASSYSRTSFEQYF.

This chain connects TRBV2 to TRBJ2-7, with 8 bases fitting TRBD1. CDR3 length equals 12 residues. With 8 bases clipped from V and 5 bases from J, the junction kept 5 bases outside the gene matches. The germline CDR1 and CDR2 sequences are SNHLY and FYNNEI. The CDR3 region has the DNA TGTGCCAGCTACGGACAGGGCCACGAGCAGTACTTC. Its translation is CASYGQGHEQYF.

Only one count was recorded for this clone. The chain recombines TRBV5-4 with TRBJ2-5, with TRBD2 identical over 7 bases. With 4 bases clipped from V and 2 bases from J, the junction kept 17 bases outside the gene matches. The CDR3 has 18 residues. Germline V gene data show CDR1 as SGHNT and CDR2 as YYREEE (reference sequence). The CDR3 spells CASSPSPGLTSRQETQYF. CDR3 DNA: TGTGCCAGCAGCCCAAGTCCGGGACTAACATCGAGACAAGAGACCCAGTACTTC.

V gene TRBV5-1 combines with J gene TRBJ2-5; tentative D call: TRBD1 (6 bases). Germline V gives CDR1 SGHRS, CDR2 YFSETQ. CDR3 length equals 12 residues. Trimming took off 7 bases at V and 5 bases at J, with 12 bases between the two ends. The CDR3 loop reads CASYREGETQYF. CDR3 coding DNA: TGCGCCAGCTACAGGGAAGGGGAGACCCAGTACTTC.

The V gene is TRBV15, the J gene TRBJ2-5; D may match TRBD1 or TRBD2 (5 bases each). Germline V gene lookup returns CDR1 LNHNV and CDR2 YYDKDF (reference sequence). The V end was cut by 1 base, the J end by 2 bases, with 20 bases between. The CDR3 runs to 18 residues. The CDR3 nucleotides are TGTGCCACCAGCAGAGTTTTGTTGTCCGGGGCATTTCAAGAGACCCAGTACTTC. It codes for CATSRVLLSGAFQETQYF. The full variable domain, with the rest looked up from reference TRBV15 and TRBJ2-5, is DAMVIQNPRYQVTQFGKPVTLSCSQTLNHNVMYWYQQKSSQAPKLLFHYYDKDFNNEADTPDNFQSRRPNTSFCFLDIRSPGLGDTAMYLCATSRVLLSGAFQETQYFGPGTRLLVL.

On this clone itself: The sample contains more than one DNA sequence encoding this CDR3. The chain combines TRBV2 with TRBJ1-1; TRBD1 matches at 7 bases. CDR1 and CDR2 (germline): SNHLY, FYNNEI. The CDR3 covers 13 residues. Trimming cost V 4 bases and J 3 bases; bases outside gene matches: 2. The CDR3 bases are TGTGCCAGCAGTGGACAGGGCTACACTGAAGCTTTCTTT. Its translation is CASSGQGYTEAFF.

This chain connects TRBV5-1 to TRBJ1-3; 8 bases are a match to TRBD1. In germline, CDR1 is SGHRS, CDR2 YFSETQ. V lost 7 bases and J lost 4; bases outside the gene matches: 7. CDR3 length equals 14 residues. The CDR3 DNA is TGCGCCAGCGGACAGGGAATGTCGGGAAACACCATATATTTT. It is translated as CASGQGMSGNTIYF.

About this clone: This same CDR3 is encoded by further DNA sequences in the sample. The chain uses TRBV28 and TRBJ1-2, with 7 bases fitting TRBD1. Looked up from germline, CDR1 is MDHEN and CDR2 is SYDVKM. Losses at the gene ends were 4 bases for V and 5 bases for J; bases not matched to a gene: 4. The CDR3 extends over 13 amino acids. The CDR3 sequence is CASSSPGGYGYTF. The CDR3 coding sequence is TGTGCCAGCAGTTCCCCAGGGGGTTATGGCTACACCTTC.

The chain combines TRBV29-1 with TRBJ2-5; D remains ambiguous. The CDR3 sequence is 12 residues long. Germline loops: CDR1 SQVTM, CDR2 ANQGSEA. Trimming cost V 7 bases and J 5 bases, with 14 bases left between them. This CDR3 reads CSEKENAETQYF. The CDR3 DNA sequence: TGCAGCGAGAAAGAGAACGCGGAGACCCAGTACTTC.

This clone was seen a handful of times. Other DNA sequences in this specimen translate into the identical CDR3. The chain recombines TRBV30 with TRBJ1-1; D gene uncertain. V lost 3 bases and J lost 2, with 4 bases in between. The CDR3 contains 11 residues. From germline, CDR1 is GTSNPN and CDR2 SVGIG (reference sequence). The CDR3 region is CAWRGNTEAFF. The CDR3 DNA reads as TGTGCCTGGAGGGGAAACACTGAAGCTTTCTTT.

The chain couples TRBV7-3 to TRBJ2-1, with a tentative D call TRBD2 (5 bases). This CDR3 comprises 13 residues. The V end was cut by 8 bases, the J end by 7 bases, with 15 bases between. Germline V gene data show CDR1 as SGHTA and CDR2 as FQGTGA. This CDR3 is CASASASGNEQFF. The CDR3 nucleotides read TGTGCCAGCGCTTCTGCCTCGGGGAATGAGCAGTTCTTC.

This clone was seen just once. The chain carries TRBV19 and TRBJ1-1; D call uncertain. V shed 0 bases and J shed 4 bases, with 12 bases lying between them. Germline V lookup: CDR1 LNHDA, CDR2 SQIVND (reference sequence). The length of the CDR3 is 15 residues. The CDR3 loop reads CASSIDRAGSTEAFF. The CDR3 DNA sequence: TGTGCCAGTAGTATAGATAGGGCCGGGAGCACTGAAGCTTTCTTT. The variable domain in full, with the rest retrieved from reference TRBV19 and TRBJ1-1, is DGGITQSPKYLFRKEGQNVTLSCEQNLNHDAMYWYRQDPGQGLRLIYYSQIVNDFQKGDIAEGYSVSREKKESFPLTVTSAQKNPTAFYLCASSIDRAGSTEAFFGQGTRLTVV.

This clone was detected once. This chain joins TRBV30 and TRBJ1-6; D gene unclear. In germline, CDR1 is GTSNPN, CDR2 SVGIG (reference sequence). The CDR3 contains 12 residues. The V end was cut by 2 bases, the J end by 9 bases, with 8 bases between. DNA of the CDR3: TGTGCCTGGAGTCCGACACGTTCACCCCTCCACTTT. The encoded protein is CAWSPTRSPLHF. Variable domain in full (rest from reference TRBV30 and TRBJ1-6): SQTIHQWPATLVQPVGSPLSLECTVEGTSNPNLYWYRQAAGRGLQLLFYSVGIGQISSEVPQNLSASRPQDRQFILSSKKLLLSDSGFYLCAWSPTRSPLHFGNGTRLTVT.

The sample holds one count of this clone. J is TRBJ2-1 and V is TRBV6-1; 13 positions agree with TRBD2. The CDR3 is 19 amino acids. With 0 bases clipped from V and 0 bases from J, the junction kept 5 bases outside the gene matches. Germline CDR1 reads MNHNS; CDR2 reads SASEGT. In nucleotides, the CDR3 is TGTGCCAGCAGTGAAGCGACTAGCGGGAGGTATTCCTCCTACAATGAGCAGTTCTTC. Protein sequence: CASSEATSGRYSSYNEQFF.

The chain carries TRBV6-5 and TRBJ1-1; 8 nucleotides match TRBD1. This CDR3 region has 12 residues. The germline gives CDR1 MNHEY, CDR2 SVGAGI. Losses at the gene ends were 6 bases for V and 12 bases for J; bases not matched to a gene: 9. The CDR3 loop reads CASSGRTGRSFF. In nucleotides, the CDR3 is TGTGCCAGCAGCGGACGGACAGGGAGGTCTTTCTTT.

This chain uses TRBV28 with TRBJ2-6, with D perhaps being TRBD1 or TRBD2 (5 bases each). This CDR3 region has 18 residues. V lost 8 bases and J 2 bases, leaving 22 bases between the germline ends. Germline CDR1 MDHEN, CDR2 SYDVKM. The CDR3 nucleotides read TGTGCCAGCTTCCGGAGTGGGGACCTGGGCCCTGGGGCCAACGTCCTGACTTTC. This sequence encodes CASFRSGDLGPGANVLTF. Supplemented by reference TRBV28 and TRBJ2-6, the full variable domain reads DVKVTQSSRYLVKRTGEKVFLECVQDMDHENMFWYRQDPGLGLRLIYFSYDVKMKEKGDIPEGYSVSREKKERFSLILESASTNQTSMYLCASFRSGDLGPGANVLTFGAGSRLTVL.

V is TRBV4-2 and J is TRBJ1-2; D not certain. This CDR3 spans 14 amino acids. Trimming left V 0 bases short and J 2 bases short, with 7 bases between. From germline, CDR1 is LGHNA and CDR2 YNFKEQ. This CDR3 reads CASSQDRLNYGYTF. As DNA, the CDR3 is TGTGCCAGCAGCCAAGATCGTCTGAACTATGGCTACACCTTC.

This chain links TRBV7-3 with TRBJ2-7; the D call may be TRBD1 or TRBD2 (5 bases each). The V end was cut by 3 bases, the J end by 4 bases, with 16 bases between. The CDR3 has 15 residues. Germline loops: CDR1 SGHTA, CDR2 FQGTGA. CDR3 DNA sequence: TGTGCCAGCAGCTTGCAGGGAGTTATAGGGTACGAGCAGTACTTC. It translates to CASSLQGVIGYEQYF.

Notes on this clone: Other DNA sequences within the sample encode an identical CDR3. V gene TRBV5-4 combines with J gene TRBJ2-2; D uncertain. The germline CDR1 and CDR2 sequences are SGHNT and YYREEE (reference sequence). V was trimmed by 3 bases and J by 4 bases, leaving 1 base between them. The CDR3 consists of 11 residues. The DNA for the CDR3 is TGTGCCAGCAGCTCCACCGGGGAGCTGTTTTTT. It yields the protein CASSSTGELFF.